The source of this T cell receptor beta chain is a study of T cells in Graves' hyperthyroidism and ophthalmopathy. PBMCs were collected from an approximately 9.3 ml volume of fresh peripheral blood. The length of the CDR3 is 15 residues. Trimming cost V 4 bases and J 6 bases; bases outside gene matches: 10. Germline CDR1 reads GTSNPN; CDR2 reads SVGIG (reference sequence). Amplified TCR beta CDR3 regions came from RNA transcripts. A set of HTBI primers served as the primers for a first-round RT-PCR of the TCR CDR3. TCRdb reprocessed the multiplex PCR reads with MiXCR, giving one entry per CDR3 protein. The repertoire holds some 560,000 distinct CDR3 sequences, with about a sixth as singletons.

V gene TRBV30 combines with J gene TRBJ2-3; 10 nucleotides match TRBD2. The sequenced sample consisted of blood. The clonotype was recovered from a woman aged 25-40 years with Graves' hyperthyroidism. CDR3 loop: CAWTILTSGRDTQYF. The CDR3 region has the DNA TGTGCCTGGACCATATTGACTAGCGGGCGGGATACGCAGTATTTT.